Listed here are 10 T cell receptor beta chains from one sample, sequenced in a study of control samples from healthy donors and cancer patients. Method: immunoSEQ multiplex PCR; TCRdb's copy keeps in-frame clones and lacks some. Seen here are roughly 79,000 clones, approximately 80% observed once, and the top ten hold about 16%. Sequenced sample: blood. The receptors come from a man in his fifties or sixties in good health.

Only one count was recorded for this clone. The rearrangement links TRBV27 to TRBJ2-7, with D perhaps matching TRBD2 (5 bases). CDR3 size: 14 residues. Germline CDR1 and CDR2: MNHEY and SMNVEV (reference sequence). V gave up 5 bases and J gave up 2 bases, with 13 bases separating them. The CDR3: CASSSQGGPYEQYF. The CDR3 bases are TGTGCCAGCAGTAGCCAAGGAGGCCCCTACGAGCAGTACTTC.

The table lists this clone with a count of one. This chain joins TRBV4-3 and TRBJ1-2; D unclear. Per germline, CDR1 LGHNA and CDR2 YSLEER. Trimming took off 0 bases at V and 8 bases at J, with 10 bases between the two ends. There are 13 residues in the CDR3. DNA for the CDR3: TGCGCCAGCAGCCAAGATTTCGGGATGGGCTACACCTTC. Protein: CASSQDFGMGYTF.

This clone appeared a single time. V is TRBV7-8 and J is TRBJ1-1, with D perhaps matching TRBD1 (5 bases). V lost 3 bases to trimming and J lost 2 bases, with 10 bases between them. CDR3 size: 14 residues. Germline assignment: CDR1 SGHVS and CDR2 FQNEAQ. CDR3 region: CASSFGTANTEAFF. CDR3 nucleotides: TGTGCCAGCAGCTTCGGGACGGCTAACACTGAAGCTTTCTTT.

This rearrangement joins TRBV9 to TRBJ1-5; D remains unclear. Trimming stripped 3 bases from V and 5 bases from J, with 9 bases between. CDR1 SGDLS and CDR2 YYNGEE come from the germline V gene. CDR3 length: 13 amino acids. This CDR3 reads CASSADLDQPQHF. CDR3 bases: TGTGCCAGCAGCGCCGATCTGGATCAGCCCCAGCATTTT.

The chain recombines TRBV6-1 with TRBJ2-1; no clear D. CDR1 MNHNS and CDR2 SASEGT come from the germline V gene. The CDR3 is 15 residues long. The ends were cut back, 2 bases at V and 6 bases at J, with 14 bases in the middle. CDR3 in amino acids: CASSEWKSRGNEQFF. CDR3 nucleotides: TGTGCCAGCAGTGAATGGAAAAGTCGAGGCAATGAGCAGTTCTTC.

CDR3 region: CASSSGVAGGPTDTQYF. The CDR3 nucleotides are TGCGCCAGCAGCTCTGGAGTAGCGGGAGGCCCAACAGATACGCAGTATTTT. The V and J genes are TRBV5-1 and TRBJ2-3; TRBD2 matches 10 bases. This CDR3 is built from 17 residues. Germline loops: CDR1 SGHRS, CDR2 YFSETQ. The trim removed 3 bases at V and 3 bases at J, leaving 10 bases unmatched.

The V and J genes are TRBV7-9 and TRBJ2-3; TRBD2 matches 14 bases. Trimming cost V 5 bases and J 0 bases; bases outside gene matches: 1. In germline, CDR1 is SEHNR, CDR2 FQNEAQ (reference sequence). The CDR3 covers 16 residues. DNA for the CDR3: TGTGCCAGCAGCCGGACTAGCGGGAGGAGCACAGATACGCAGTATTTT. Amino acids: CASSRTSGRSTDTQYF.

The chain couples TRBV10-1 to TRBJ2-6; D uncertain. Germline V CDR1 and CDR2: WNHNN, SYGVQD (reference sequence). V shed 0 bases and J shed 1 base, with 7 bases lying between them. The CDR3 spans 16 residues. The CDR3 DNA follows: TGCGCCAGCAGTGAGTCGGAACATTCTGGGGCCAACGTCCTGACTTTC. This gives the protein CASSESEHSGANVLTF.

V and J are TRBV11-3 and TRBJ2-7; possibly TRBD2 for D (5 bases). V dropped 5 bases and J dropped 1 base, with 12 bases sitting between them. This CDR3 contains 14 residues. Germline V lookup: CDR1 SGHNT, CDR2 YENEEA. Here the CDR3 reads CASSQAERSYEQYF. CDR3 coding DNA: TGTGCCAGCAGCCAGGCGGAGCGGTCCTACGAGCAGTACTTC.

This rearrangement joins TRBV7-9 to TRBJ2-2; no definite D call. V dropped 5 bases and J dropped 4 bases, with 8 bases sitting between them. The CDR3 is 13 amino acids. Germline V gene data show CDR1 as SEHNR and CDR2 as FQNEAQ (reference sequence). CDR3 region: CASSPGLTGELFF. The DNA for the CDR3 is TGTGCCAGCAGCCCTGGTCTCACCGGGGAGCTGTTTTTT.